This is a list of T cell receptor beta chains from one sample in a study of blood T cell repertoires in COVID-19. Repertoires were generated with immunoSEQ multiplex PCR, while TCRdb's copy carries only in-frame clones and drops some. The sample includes about 18,000 clones, just over 90% of them seen just once. The specimen was peripheral blood. These receptors were taken from a human donor in a cohort sampled during active COVID-19. Both conserved end residues are part of each CDR3. The order of the fields is D gene, V gene, J gene, clone size, CDR3 protein, CDR3 DNA. The D gene is left open where the match is weak. Not all rows give a size; the values are once, few, many and, for expanded clones, a class.

D: TRBD2
V: TRBV2
J: TRBJ2-2
size: few
CDR3: CASSEVAGGTGELFF
DNA: TGTGCCAGCAGTGAAGTGGCGGGAGGAACCGGGGAGCTGTTTTTT

D: TRBD2
V: TRBV5-1
J: TRBJ2-2
size: -
CDR3: CASSDGLVGTGELFF
DNA: TGCGCCAGCAGCGACGGACTAGTAGGCACCGGGGAGCTGTTTTTT

D: TRBD2
V: TRBV5-1
J: TRBJ2-5
size: -
CDR3: CASSTSGTTIGETQYF
DNA: TGCGCCAGCAGCACCTCCGGGACTACCATAGGAGAGACCCAGTACTTC

D: TRBD1
V: TRBV5-1
J: TRBJ2-1
size: -
CDR3: CASSLGDREYNEQFF
DNA: TGCGCCAGCAGCTTGGGAGACAGGGAATACAATGAGCAGTTCTTC

D: TRBD2
V: TRBV19
J: TRBJ2-3
size: -
CDR3: CASMRTSGFTSTDTQYF
DNA: TGTGCCAGTATGAGGACTAGCGGTTTCACTAGCACAGATACGCAGTATTTT

D: TRBD1
V: TRBV10-3
J: TRBJ2-3
size: few
CDR3: CAISVLGQTTDTQYF
DNA: TGTGCCATCAGTGTCTTGGGACAGACGACAGATACGCAGTATTTT

D: -
V: TRBV28
J: TRBJ2-1
size: -
CDR3: CASSEEGRNEQFF
DNA: TGTGCCAGCAGTGAAGAGGGGAGGAATGAGCAGTTCTTC

D: -
V: TRBV27
J: TRBJ2-5
size: -
CDR3: CASSSSGLGKETQYF
DNA: TGTGCCAGCAGTTCGTCGGGACTGGGGAAGGAGACCCAGTACTTC

D: -
V: TRBV25-1
J: TRBJ1-2
size: -
CDR3: CASSGGNGYTF
DNA: TGTGCCAGCAGTGGAGGAAATGGCTACACCTTC

D: -
V: TRBV6-1
J: TRBJ2-7
size: -
CDR3: CASSEGPALLLSYEQYF
DNA: TGTGCCAGCAGTGAAGGCCCGGCTCTACTATTATCCTACGAGCAGTACTTC

D: TRBD2
V: TRBV5-4
J: TRBJ2-3
size: -
CDR3: CASSLGEGYSDTQYF
DNA: TGTGCCAGCAGCCTGGGGGAGGGGTATTCAGATACGCAGTATTTT

D: TRBD2
V: TRBV5-4
J: TRBJ2-3
size: -
CDR3: CASSLGGTSRSTDTQYF
DNA: TGTGCCAGCAGCTTGGGTGGGACTAGCAGGAGCACAGATACGCAGTATTTT

D: TRBD2
V: TRBV9
J: TRBJ2-3
size: -
CDR3: CASSAGLVSDTQYF
DNA: TGTGCCAGCAGCGCGGGACTAGTCTCAGATACGCAGTATTTT

D: -
V: TRBV6-2/TRBV6-3
J: TRBJ2-5
size: -
CDR3: CASSYEAGGVRGTQYF
DNA: TGTGCCAGCAGTTACGAGGCAGGGGGTGTGCGGGGGACCCAGTACTTC

D: -
V: TRBV18
J: TRBJ1-2
size: -
CDR3: CASSPPTQLYGYTF
DNA: TGTGCCAGCTCACCACCGACACAGCTCTATGGCTACACCTTC

D: TRBD1
V: TRBV5-1
J: TRBJ1-4
size: -
CDR3: CASSFTDRGSEKLFF
DNA: TGCGCCAGCAGCTTTACAGACAGGGGGAGTGAAAAACTGTTTTTT

D: TRBD1
V: TRBV28
J: TRBJ2-7
size: -
CDR3: CAGDSGYEQYF
DNA: TGTGCCGGGGACAGTGGGTACGAGCAGTACTTC

D: TRBD2
V: TRBV3-1/TRBV3-2
J: TRBJ2-1
size: -
CDR3: CASSQGTSGINEQFF
DNA: TGTGCCAGCAGCCAAGGGACTAGCGGGATAAATGAGCAGTTCTTC

D: -
V: TRBV15
J: TRBJ2-5
size: once
CDR3: CATSRDRQTQYF
DNA: TGTGCCACCAGCAGAGATCGTCAGACCCAGTACTTC

D: -
V: TRBV9
J: TRBJ2-6
size: -
CDR3: CASSDPRDGANVLTF
DNA: TGTGCCAGCAGCGACCCCCGGGATGGGGCCAACGTCCTGACTTTC

D: TRBD2
V: TRBV19
J: TRBJ2-2
size: -
CDR3: CASSDNSGRGAAGELFF
DNA: TGTGCCAGTAGTGATAATTCTGGGAGGGGAGCCGCCGGGGAGCTGTTTTTT

D: -
V: TRBV9
J: TRBJ1-5
size: -
CDR3: CASSVDGGLDQPQHF
DNA: TGTGCCAGCAGCGTAGACGGAGGTTTGGATCAGCCCCAGCATTTT

D: TRBD1
V: TRBV27
J: TRBJ2-5
size: -
CDR3: CASSLTGTQETQYF
DNA: TGTGCCAGCAGTTTGACAGGGACCCAAGAGACCCAGTACTTC

D: TRBD1
V: TRBV6-4
J: TRBJ1-5
size: -
CDR3: CASTPPGQEVIDSNQPQHF
DNA: TGTGCCAGCACCCCCCCCGGACAGGAGGTGATCGATAGCAATCAGCCCCAGCATTTT

D: TRBD2
V: TRBV5-4
J: TRBJ2-2
size: -
CDR3: CASTLHSGGNTGELFF
DNA: TGTGCCAGCACCCTGCATAGCGGGGGAAACACCGGGGAGCTGTTTTTT

D: TRBD2
V: TRBV6-5
J: TRBJ2-5
size: -
CDR3: CASSPLAGEETQYF
DNA: TGTGCCAGCAGTCCGTTAGCGGGAGAAGAGACCCAGTACTTC

D: TRBD2
V: TRBV6-4
J: TRBJ2-1
size: -
CDR3: CASSARLAGGNFLPYNEQFF
DNA: TGTGCCAGCAGTGCGCGACTAGCGGGGGGGAACTTCCTGCCCTACAATGAGCAGTTCTTC

D: -
V: TRBV14
J: TRBJ2-5
size: -
CDR3: CASSRNSGLTQYF
DNA: TGTGCCAGCAGCCGCAATTCGGGACTTACCCAGTACTTC

D: -
V: TRBV6-7
J: TRBJ1-3
size: -
CDR3: CASSSPREEPGNTIYF
DNA: TGTGCCAGCAGTTCCCCCCGGGAAGAGCCCGGAAACACCATATATTTT

D: -
V: TRBV30
J: TRBJ1-4
size: -
CDR3: CAWSLSGATNEKLFF
DNA: TGTGCCTGGAGCCTGTCGGGTGCAACTAATGAAAAACTGTTTTTT

D: TRBD1
V: TRBV5-1
J: TRBJ2-7
size: -
CDR3: CASSPQGTGVYEQYF
DNA: TGCGCCAGCAGCCCTCAGGGGACAGGTGTCTACGAGCAGTACTTC

D: -
V: TRBV6-5
J: TRBJ1-5
size: -
CDR3: CASSTAGLGPQHF
DNA: TGTGCCAGCAGTACAGCAGGGCTTGGGCCCCAGCATTTT

D: -
V: TRBV9
J: TRBJ2-1
size: -
CDR3: CASSVGAGAVNEQFF
DNA: TGTGCCAGCAGCGTAGGGGCGGGGGCCGTCAATGAGCAGTTCTTC

D: TRBD1
V: TRBV10-1
J: TRBJ1-1
size: -
CDR3: CASSESGTGEAFF
DNA: TGCGCCAGCAGTGAGTCTGGGACAGGTGAAGCTTTCTTT

D: -
V: TRBV10-2
J: TRBJ2-7
size: -
CDR3: CASKSGLPSYEQYF
DNA: TGCGCCAGCAAGTCGGGACTCCCCTCCTACGAGCAGTACTTC

D: TRBD1
V: TRBV7-9
J: TRBJ1-2
size: -
CDR3: CASSPLRDRSTNYGYTF
DNA: TGTGCCAGCAGCCCTCTACGGGACAGGTCGACTAACTATGGCTACACCTTC

D: TRBD2
V: TRBV5-4
J: TRBJ2-3
size: -
CDR3: CASSPGTSGRNTDTQYF
DNA: TGTGCCAGCAGCCCAGGGACTAGCGGGAGGAATACAGATACGCAGTATTTT